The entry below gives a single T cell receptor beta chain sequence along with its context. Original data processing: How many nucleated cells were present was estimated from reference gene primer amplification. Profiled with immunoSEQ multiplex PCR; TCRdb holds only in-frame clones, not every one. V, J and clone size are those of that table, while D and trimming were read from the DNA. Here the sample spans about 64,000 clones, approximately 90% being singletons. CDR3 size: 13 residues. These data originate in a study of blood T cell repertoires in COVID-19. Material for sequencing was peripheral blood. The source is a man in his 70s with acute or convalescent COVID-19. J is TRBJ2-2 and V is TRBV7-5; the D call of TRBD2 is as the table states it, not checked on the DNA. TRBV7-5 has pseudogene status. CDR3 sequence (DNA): TGTGTCAGAAGCCTCTCCTGCACCGGGGAGCTGTTTTTT. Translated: CVRSLSCTGELFF.